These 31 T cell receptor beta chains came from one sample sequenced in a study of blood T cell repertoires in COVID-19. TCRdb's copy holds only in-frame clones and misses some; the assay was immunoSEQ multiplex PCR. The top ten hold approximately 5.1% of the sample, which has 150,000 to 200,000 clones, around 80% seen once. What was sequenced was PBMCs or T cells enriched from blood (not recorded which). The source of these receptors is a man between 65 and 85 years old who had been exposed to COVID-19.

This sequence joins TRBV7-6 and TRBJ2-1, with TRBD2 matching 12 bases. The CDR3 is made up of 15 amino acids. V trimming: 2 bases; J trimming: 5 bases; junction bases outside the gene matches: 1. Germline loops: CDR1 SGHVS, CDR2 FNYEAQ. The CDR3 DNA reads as TGTGCCAGCAGCTTACCTAGCGGGGGGGACAATGAGCAGTTCTTC. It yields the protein CASSLPSGGDNEQFF. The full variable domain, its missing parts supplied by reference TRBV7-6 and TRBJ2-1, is GAGVSQSPRYKVTKRGQDVALRCDPISGHVSLYWYRQALGQGPEFLTYFNYEAQQDKSGLPNDRFSAERPEGSISTLTIQRTEQRDSAMYRCASSLPSGGDNEQFFGPGTRLTVL.

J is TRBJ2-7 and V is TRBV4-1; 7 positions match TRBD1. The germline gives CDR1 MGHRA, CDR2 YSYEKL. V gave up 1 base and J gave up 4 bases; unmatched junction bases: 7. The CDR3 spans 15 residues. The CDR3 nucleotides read TGCGCCAGCAGCCAAGGTCAGGGGGTGGGGTACGAGCAGTACTTC. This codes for CASSQGQGVGYEQYF.

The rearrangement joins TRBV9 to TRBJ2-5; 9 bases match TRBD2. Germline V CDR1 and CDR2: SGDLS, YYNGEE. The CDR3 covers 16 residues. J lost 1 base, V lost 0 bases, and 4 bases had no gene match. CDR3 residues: CASSVGGGGAQETQYF. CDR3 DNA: TGTGCCAGCAGCGTAGGGGGCGGGGGGGCCCAAGAGACCCAGTACTTC.

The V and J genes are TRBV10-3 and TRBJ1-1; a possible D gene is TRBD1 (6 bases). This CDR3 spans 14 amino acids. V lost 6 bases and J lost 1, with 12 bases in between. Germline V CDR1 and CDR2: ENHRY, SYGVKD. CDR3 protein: CAISVQGENTEAFF. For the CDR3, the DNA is TGTGCCATCAGCGTACAGGGAGAGAACACTGAAGCTTTCTTT.

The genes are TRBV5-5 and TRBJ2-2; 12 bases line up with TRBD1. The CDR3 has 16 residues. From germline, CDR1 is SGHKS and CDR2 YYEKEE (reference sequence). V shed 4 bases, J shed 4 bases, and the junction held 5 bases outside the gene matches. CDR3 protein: CASSPGQGAITGELFF. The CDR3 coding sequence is TGTGCCAGCAGCCCGGGACAGGGGGCGATCACCGGGGAGCTGTTTTTT.

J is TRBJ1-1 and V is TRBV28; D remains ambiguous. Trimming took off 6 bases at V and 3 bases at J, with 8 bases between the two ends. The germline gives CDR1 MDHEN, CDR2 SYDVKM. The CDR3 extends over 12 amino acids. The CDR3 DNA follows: TGTGCCAGCAGGCCCAGTGACACTGAAGCTTTCTTT. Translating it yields CASRPSDTEAFF. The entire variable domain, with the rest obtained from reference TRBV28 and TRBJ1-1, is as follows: DVKVTQSSRYLVKRTGEKVFLECVQDMDHENMFWYRQDPGLGLRLIYFSYDVKMKEKGDIPEGYSVSREKKERFSLILESASTNQTSMYLCASRPSDTEAFFGQGTRLTVV.

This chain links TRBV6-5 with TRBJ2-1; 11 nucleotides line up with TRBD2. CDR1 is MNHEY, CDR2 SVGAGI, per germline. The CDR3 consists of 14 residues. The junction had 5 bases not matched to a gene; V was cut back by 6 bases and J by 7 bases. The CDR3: CASRTTSGINEQFF. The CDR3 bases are TGTGCCAGCAGGACGACTAGCGGGATTAATGAGCAGTTCTTC.

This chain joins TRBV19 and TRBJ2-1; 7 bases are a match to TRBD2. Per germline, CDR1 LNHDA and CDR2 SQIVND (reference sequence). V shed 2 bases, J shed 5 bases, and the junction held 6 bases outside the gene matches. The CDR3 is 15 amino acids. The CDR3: CASSISGGGNNEQFF. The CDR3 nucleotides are TGTGCCAGTAGTATATCGGGCGGGGGTAACAATGAGCAGTTCTTC.

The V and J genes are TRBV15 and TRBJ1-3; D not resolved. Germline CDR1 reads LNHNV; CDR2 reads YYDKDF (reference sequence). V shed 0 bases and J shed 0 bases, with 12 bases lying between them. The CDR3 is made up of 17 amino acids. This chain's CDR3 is CATSRENLQLSGNTIYF. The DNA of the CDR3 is TGTGCCACCAGCAGAGAGAATCTGCAACTCTCTGGAAACACCATATATTTT.

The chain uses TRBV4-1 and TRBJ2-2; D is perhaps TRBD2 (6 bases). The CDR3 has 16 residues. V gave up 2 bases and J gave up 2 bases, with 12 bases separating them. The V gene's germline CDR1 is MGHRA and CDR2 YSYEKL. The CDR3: CASSQLGTFNTGELFF. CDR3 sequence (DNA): TGCGCCAGCAGCCAACTGGGGACTTTTAACACCGGGGAGCTGTTTTTT.

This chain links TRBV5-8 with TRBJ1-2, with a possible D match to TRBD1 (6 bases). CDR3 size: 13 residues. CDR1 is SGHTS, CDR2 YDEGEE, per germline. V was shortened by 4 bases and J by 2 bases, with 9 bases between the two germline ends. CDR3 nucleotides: TGTGCCAGCAGCCCGGGACACAACTATGGCTACACCTTC. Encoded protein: CASSPGHNYGYTF.

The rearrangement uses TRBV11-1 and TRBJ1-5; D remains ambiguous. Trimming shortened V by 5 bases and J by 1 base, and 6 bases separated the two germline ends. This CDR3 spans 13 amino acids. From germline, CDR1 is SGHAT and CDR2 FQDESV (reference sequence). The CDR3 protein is CASSPNSNQPQHF. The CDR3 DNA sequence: TGTGCCAGCAGCCCTAACAGCAATCAGCCCCAGCATTTT.

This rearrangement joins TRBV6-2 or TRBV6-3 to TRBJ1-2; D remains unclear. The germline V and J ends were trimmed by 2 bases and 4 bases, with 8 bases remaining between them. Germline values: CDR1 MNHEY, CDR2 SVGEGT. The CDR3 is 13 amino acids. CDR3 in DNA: TGTGCCAGCAGTTACCTGGAGTCCTATGGCTACACCTTC. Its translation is CASSYLESYGYTF.

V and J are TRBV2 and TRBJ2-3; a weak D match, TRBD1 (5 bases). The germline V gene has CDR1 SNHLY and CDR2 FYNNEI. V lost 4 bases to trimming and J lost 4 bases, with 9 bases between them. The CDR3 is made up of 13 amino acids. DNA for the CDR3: TGTGCCAGCAGTGCAGGGATGCCAGATACGCAGTATTTT. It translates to CASSAGMPDTQYF.

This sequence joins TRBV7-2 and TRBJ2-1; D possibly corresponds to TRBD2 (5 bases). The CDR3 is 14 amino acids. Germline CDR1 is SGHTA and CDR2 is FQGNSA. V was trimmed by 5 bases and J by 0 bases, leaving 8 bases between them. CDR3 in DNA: TGTGCCAGCAGCCCACTAGACTCCTACAATGAGCAGTTCTTC. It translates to CASSPLDSYNEQFF.

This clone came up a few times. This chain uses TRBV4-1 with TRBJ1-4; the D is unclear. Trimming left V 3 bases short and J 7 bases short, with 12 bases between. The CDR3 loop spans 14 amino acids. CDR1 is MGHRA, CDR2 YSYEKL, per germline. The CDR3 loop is CASSHPMRAEKLFF. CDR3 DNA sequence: TGCGCCAGCAGCCACCCCATGAGGGCTGAAAAACTGTTTTTT.

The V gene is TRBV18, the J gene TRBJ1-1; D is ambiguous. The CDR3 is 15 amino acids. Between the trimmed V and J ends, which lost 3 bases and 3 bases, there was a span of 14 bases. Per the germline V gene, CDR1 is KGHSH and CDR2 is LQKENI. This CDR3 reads CASSPLHGGDTEAFF. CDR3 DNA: TGTGCCAGCTCACCGCTCCACGGTGGAGACACTGAAGCTTTCTTT.

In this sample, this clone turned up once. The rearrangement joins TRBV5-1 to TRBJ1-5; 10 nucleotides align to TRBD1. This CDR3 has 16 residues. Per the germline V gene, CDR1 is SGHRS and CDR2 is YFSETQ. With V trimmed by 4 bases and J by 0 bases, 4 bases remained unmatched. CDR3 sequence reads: CASSPGTGVSNQPQHF. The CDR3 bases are TGCGCCAGCAGCCCCGGGACAGGGGTTAGCAATCAGCCCCAGCATTTT. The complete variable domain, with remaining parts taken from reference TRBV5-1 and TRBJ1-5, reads KAGVTQTPRYLIKTRGQQVTLSCSPISGHRSVSWYQQTPGQGLQFLFEYFSETQRNKGNFPGRFSGRQFSNSRSEMNVSTLELGDSALYLCASSPGTGVSNQPQHFGDGTRLSIL.

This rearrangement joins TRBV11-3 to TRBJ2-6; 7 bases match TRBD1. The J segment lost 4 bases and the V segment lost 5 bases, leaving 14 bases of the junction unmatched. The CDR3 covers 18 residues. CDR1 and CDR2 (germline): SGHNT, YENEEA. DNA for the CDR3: TGTGCCAGCAGCCCCAGACAGGGTGATGGGTCAGGGGCCAACGTCCTGACTTTC. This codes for CASSPRQGDGSGANVLTF.

The CDR3 DNA reads as TGTGCCAGCAGTTACGGAGGGGCCGGGAGTCGTTACGAGCAGTACTTC. It is translated as CASSYGGAGSRYEQYF. The chain links TRBV6-5 to TRBJ2-7; D may be TRBD2 (6 bases). Trimming took off 2 bases at V and 4 bases at J, with 18 bases between the two ends. The length of the CDR3 is 16 residues. Per germline, CDR1 MNHEY and CDR2 SVGAGI.

CDR3 protein: CASSPPGGSYNEQFF. CDR3 bases: TGCGCCAGCAGCCCCCCCGGAGGCTCCTACAATGAGCAGTTCTTC. The chain uses TRBV5-1 and TRBJ2-1; tentatively, D is TRBD2 (5 bases). Germline CDR1 SGHRS, CDR2 YFSETQ. Trimming took off 4 bases at V and 0 bases at J, with 11 bases between the two ends. The CDR3 has 15 residues.

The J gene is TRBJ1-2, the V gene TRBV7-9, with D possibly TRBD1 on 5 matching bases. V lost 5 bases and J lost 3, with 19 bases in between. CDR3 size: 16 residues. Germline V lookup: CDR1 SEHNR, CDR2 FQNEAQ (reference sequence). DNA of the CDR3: TGTGCCAGCAGCCCCAGTCAGGGCCACCAAGACTATGGCTACACCTTC. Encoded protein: CASSPSQGHQDYGYTF.

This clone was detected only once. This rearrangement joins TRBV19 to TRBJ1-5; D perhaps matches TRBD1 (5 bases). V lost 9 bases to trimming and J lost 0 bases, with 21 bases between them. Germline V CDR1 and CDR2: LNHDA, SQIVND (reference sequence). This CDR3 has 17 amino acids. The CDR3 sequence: CASTVGRVRVSNQPQHF. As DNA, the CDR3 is TGTGCCAGCACGGTGGGCAGGGTTCGAGTTAGCAATCAGCCCCAGCATTTT.

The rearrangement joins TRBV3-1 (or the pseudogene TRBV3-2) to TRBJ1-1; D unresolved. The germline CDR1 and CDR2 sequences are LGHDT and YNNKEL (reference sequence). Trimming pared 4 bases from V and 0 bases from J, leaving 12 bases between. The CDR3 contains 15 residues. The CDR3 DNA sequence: TGTGCCAGCAGCCCTTCCCCTACCCTGAACACTGAAGCTTTCTTT. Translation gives CASSPSPTLNTEAFF.

The CDR3 DNA is TGTGCCAGCATATTGGGGGGTAGCACAGATACGCAGTATTTT. Amino acid sequence: CASILGGSTDTQYF. This sequence joins TRBV2 and TRBJ2-3; TRBD2 is a possible D gene (6 bases). Germline V lookup: CDR1 SNHLY, CDR2 FYNNEI. The CDR3 spans 14 residues. Trimming pared 7 bases from V and 0 bases from J, leaving 11 bases between.

CDR3 nucleotides: TGTGCCAGCAGCCTAGGTCCCAGTAGCATAGACAATGAGCAGTTCTTC. Translating gives CASSLGPSSIDNEQFF. The rearrangement links TRBV4-2 to TRBJ2-1; no definite D call. CDR3 length: 16 amino acids. Per the germline V gene, CDR1 is LGHNA and CDR2 is YNFKEQ. Trimming pared 4 bases from V and 5 bases from J, leaving 18 bases between.

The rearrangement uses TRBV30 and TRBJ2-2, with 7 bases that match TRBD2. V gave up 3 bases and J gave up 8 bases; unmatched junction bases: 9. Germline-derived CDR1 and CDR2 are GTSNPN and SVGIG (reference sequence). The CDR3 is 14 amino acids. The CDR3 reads CAWRPTSVGGELFF. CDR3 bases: TGTGCCTGGAGACCCACTAGCGTAGGAGGGGAGCTGTTTTTT.

Here the CDR3 reads CASRPTENNEQFF. The CDR3 nucleotides are TGTGCCAGCAGGCCCACAGAGAACAATGAGCAGTTCTTC. The J gene is TRBJ2-1, the V gene TRBV6-5; D unclear. The length of the CDR3 is 13 residues. Trimming shortened V by 6 bases and J by 5 bases, and 11 bases separated the two germline ends. Germline V gene sequence: CDR1 MNHEY, CDR2 SVGAGI.

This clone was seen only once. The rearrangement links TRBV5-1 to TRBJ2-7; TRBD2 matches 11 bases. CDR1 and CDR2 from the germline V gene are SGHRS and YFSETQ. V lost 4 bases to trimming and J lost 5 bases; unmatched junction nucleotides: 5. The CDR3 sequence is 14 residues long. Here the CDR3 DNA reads TGCGCCAGCAGCCATAGCGGGAGGGTCGACGAGCAGTACTTC. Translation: CASSHSGRVDEQYF.

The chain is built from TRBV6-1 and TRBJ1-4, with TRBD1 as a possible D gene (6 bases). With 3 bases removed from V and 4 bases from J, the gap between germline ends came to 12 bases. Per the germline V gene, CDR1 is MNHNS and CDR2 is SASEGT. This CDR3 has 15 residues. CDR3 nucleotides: TGTGCCAGCAGTGACAGGGGTTCTTTTAATGAAAAACTGTTTTTT. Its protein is CASSDRGSFNEKLFF.

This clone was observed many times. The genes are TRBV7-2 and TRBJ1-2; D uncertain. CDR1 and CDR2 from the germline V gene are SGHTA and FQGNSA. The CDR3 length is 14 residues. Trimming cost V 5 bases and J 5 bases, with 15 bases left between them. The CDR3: CASSPATGSYGYTF. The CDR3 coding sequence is TGTGCCAGCAGCCCAGCGACGGGTAGTTATGGCTACACCTTC.